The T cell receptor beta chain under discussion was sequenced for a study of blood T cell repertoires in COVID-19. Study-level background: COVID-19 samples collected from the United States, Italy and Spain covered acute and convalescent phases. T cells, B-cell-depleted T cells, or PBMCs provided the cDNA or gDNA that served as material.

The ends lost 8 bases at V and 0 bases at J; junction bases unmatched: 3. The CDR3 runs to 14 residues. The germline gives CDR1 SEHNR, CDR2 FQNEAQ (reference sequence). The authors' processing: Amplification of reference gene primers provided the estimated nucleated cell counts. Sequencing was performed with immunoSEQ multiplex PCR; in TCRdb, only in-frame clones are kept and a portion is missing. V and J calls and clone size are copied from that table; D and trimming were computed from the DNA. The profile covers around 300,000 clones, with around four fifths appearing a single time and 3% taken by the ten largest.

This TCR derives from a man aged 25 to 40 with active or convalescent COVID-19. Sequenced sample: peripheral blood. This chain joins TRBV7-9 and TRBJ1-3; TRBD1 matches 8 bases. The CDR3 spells CASATGGSGNTIYF. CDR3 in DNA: TGTGCCAGCGCAACAGGGGGCTCTGGAAACACCATATATTTT.